This TCR beta chain was captured by sequencing in a study of cytomegalovirus exposure and HLA in healthy donors. The wider study: In terms of ancestry, the Caucasian-associated cluster contained about 80% of the roughly 400 genotyped donors.

The study, taken as a whole, reports: In vitro data verified three CMV-associated chains as specific for CMV antigens. An analysis done earlier found most TCR beta V segments productive about 90% or about 30% of the time.

When sampled, the donors appeared nominally healthy, though they likely had unrecorded immune exposures. Comments on this clone: Its antigen is still unknown. Its ends do not fully match the called genes, so a read error is possible.

In the PCR, 60 Vbeta and 13 Jbeta primers were used. TCRdb's copy holds only in-frame clones and misses some; the assay was immunoSEQ multiplex PCR. This repertoire shows about 73,000 clones, around 82% found once; its top ten account for 1.1%. The V gene's germline CDR1 is MNHNS and CDR2 SASEGT. The CDR3 has 15 residues. This chain links TRBV6-1 with TRBJ1-5, with 9 bases that match TRBD1. This sequence originates from a male donor in good health and CMV-seronegative. The sample was PBMCs. CDR3 protein: CASQDPDRGPRAQNF. The CDR3 DNA reads as TGTGCCAGCCAAGACCCGGACAGGGGACCAAGAGCCCAGAATTTT.